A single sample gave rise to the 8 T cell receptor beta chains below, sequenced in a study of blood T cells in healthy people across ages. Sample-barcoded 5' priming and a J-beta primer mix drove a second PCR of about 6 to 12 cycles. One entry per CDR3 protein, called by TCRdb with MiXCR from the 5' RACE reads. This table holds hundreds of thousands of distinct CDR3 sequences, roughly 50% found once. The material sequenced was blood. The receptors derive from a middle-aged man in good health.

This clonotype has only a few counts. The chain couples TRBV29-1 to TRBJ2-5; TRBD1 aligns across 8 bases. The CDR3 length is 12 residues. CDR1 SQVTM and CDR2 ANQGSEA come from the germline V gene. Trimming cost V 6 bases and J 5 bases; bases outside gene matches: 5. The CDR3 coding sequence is TGCAGCGTCGTTACAGGGGGGGAGACCCAGTACTTC. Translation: CSVVTGGETQYF.

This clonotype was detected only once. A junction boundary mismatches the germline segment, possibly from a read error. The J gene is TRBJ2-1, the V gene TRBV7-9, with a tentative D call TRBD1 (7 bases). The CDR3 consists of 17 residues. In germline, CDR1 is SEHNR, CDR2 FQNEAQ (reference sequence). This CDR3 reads CASSLAQGGFSYNEQFF. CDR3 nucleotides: TGTGCCAGCAGCCTAGCTCAGGGGGGCTTCTCCTACAATGAGCAGTTCTTC.

The CDR3 DNA reads as TGTGCCACTACCCGCGGGACTAGCGGGAGCACAGATACGCAGTATTTT. Its translation is CATTRGTSGSTDTQYF. V is TRBV10-3 and J is TRBJ2-3; TRBD2 aligns across 12 bases. Trimming took 10 bases from V and 0 from J; bases not matched to a gene: 8. Germline V lookup: CDR1 ENHRY, CDR2 SYGVKD. The CDR3 consists of 16 residues.

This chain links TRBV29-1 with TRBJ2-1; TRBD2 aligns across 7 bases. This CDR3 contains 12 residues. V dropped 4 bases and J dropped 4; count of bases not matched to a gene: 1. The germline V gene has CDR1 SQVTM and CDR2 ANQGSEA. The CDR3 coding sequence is TGCAGCGTTGGGGGGGGATACAATGAGCAGTTCTTC. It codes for CSVGGGYNEQFF.

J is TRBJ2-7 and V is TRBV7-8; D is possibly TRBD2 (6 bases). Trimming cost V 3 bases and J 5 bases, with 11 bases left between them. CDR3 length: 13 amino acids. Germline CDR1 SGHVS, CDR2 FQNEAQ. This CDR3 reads CASSFGTLHEQYF. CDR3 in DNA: TGTGCCAGCAGCTTCGGGACTCTCCACGAGCAGTACTTC.

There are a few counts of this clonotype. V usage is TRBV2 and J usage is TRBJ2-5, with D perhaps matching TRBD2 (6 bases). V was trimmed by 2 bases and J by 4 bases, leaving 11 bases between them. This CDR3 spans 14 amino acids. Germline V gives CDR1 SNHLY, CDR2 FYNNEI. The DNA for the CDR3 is TGTGCCAGCAGTGAAAGACTAGGCATAGAGACCCAGTACTTC. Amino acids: CASSERLGIETQYF.

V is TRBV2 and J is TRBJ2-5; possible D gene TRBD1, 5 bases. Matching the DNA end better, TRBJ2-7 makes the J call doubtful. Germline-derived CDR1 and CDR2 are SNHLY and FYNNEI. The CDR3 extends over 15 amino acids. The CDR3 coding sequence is TGTGCCAGCAGTGAGGCGTGGGCAGGGCAGGCCGAGCAGTACTTC. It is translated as CASSEAWAGQAEQYF.

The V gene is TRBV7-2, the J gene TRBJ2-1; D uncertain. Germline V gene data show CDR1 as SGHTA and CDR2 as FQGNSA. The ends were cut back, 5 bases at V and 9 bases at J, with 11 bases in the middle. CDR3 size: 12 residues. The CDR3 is CASSPYFGEQFF. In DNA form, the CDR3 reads TGTGCCAGCAGCCCTTACTTTGGTGAGCAGTTCTTC.